This T cell receptor (beta chain) stems from a study of blood T cell repertoires in COVID-19. The V segment lost 4 bases and the J segment 7 bases; nucleotides outside the gene matches: 6. Per the germline V gene, CDR1 is MRHNA and CDR2 is SNTAGT. This CDR3 has 15 amino acids. Sequenced by immunoSEQ multiplex PCR; TCRdb stores in-frame clones only, minus some. Of 190,000 or so clones detected, around 82% appear once; the ten largest clones hold 7.5% to 10%. The chain carries TRBV6-4 and TRBJ2-1, with 11 bases fitting TRBD2. The sequence derives from a woman of 80 years or more with acute or convalescent COVID-19. Sequencing used peripheral blood. The CDR3 DNA reads TGTGCCAGCAGTGCAATGGGACTAGCGGCGAATGAGCAGTTCTTC. Its translation: CASSAMGLAANEQFF.